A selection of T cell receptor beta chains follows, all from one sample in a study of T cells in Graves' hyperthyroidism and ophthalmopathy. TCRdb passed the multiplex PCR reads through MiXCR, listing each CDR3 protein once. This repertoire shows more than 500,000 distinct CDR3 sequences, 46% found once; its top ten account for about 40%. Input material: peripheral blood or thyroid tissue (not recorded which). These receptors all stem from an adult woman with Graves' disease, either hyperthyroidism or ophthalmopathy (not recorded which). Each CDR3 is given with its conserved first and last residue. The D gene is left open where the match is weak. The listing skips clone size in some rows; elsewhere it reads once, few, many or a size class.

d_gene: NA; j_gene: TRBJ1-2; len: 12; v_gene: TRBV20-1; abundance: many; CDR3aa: CSASSEAYGYTF; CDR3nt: TGCAGTGCTAGTAGCGAGGCCTATGGCTACACCTTC
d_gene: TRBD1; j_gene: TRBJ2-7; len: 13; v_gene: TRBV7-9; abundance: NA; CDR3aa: CASSQDRNYEEYF; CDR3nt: TGTGCCAGCAGTCAGGACAGGAACTACGAGGAGTACTTC
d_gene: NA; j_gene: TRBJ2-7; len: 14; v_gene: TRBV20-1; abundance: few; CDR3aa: CSARDPTVSYEQYF; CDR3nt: TGCAGTGCTAGGGACCCGACAGTTTCCTACGAGCAGTACTTC
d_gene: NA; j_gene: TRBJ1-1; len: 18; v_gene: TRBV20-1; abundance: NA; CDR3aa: CSARHSGAQGNAATEAFF; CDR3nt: TGCAGTGCTAGGCACTCCGGGGCCCAAGGTAATGCCGCCACTGAAGCTTTCTTT
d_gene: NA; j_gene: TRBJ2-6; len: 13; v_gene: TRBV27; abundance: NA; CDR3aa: CASSLSGTNVLTF; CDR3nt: TGTGCCAGCAGTTTATCCGGGACCAACGTCCTGACTTTC
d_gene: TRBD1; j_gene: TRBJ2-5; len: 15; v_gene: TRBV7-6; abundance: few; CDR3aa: CASSLTGEWSETQYF; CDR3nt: TGTGCCAGCAGCCTGACAGGGGAGTGGTCAGAGACCCAGTACTTC
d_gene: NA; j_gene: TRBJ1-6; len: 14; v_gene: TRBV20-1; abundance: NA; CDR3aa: CSARGGGRNSPLHF; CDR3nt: TGCAGTGCTAGAGGGGGAGGGAGAAATTCACCCCTCCACTTT
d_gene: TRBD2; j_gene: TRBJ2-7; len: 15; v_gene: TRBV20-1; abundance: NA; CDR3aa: CSARVLAGVAYEQYF; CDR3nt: TGCAGTGCTAGAGTCCTAGCGGGAGTCGCCTACGAGCAGTACTTC
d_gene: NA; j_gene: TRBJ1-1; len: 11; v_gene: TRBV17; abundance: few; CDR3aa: CASGGGTEAFF; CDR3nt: TGTGCTAGCGGGGGAGGGACTGAAGCTTTCTTT
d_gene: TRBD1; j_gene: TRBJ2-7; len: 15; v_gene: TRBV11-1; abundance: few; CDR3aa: CASSPQGALGGEQYF; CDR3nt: TGTGCCAGCAGCCCACAGGGGGCGCTGGGGGGCGAGCAGTACTTC
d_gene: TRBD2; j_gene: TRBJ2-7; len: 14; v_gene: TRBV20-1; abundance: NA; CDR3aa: CSAPEPSGVEEQYF; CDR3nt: TGCAGTGCTCCCGAGCCTAGCGGGGTTGAAGAGCAGTACTTC